The rows below give T cell receptor beta chains drawn from one sample of a study of blood T cell repertoires in COVID-19. The table came from immunoSEQ multiplex PCR; TCRdb's copy has only in-frame clones and leaves some out. The sample contains 400,000 to 500,000 clones, about 88% of which appear only once. The sample was PBMCs or T cells enriched from blood (not recorded which). The receptors stem from a woman between 18 and 30 years old who had been exposed to COVID-19. Each CDR3 is given with its conserved first and last residue. A D gene is named only where the DNA matches it firmly. The size of a clone is reported for some rows only, either as once, few or many, or as a class for expanded clones.

D,size,V,J,DNA,CDR3
.,few,TRBV4-1,TRBJ1-2,TGCGCCAGCAGCCAAGGAGAAGGGGCAAGCTTTAACTATGGCTACACCTTC,CASSQGEGASFNYGYTF
TRBD1,.,TRBV5-1,TRBJ2-5,TGCGCCAGCAGCTCGAGAACCGGGACAGGGTACCCACAAGAGACCCAGTACTTC,CASSSRTGTGYPQETQYF
TRBD2,.,TRBV5-1,TRBJ2-3,TGCGCCAGCACCCCCCGACTAGCGGGGTCGACGGGCACAGATACGCAGTATTTT,CASTPRLAGSTGTDTQYF
TRBD1,.,TRBV5-1,TRBJ1-5,TGCGCCAGCAAGGGACAGGGTGCAGATCAGCCCCAGCATTTT,CASKGQGADQPQHF
TRBD1,.,TRBV7-9,TRBJ2-7,TGTGCCAGCAGCGTGGGGACAGGGTTCAACGAGCAGTACTTC,CASSVGTGFNEQYF
.,.,TRBV7-6,TRBJ1-2,TGTGCCAGCAGCTTAGAACAGTCAGCTAACTATGGCTACACCTTC,CASSLEQSANYGYTF
TRBD2,.,TRBV6-5,TRBJ2-2,TGTGCCAGCACAGCGGGGGGGATTGGGGAGCTGTTTTTT,CASTAGGIGELFF
.,.,TRBV28,TRBJ1-4,TGTGCCAGCAGTTCACCGGGACAAGAGGGTGAAAAACTGTTTTTT,CASSSPGQEGEKLFF
.,.,TRBV29-1,TRBJ2-7,TGCAGCGTGGGGACTGGGGATGACTACGAGCAGTACTTC,CSVGTGDDYEQYF
TRBD2,.,TRBV11-2,TRBJ2-1,TGTGCCAGCAGCTTACTTGTGCGGGGAGGGTCCAATGAGCAGTTCTTC,CASSLLVRGGSNEQFF
.,.,TRBV6-5,TRBJ1-2,TGTGCCAGCAGTTCACTGACAGCATTGTCCTATGGCTACACCTTC,CASSSLTALSYGYTF
.,.,TRBV19,TRBJ1-5,TGTGCCAGTAGTATCACAGGCAATCAGCCCCAGCATTTT,CASSITGNQPQHF
TRBD2,medium-sized,TRBV6-4,TRBJ2-3,TGTGCCAGCAGTGACGGGGCTAGCGGGGGTACAGATACGCAGTATTTT,CASSDGASGGTDTQYF
TRBD1,.,TRBV28,TRBJ1-2,TGTGCCAGCAGTCCCGGGACAGGGATTTTCTATGGCTACACCTTC,CASSPGTGIFYGYTF
.,.,TRBV27,TRBJ1-1,TGTGCCAGCAGTCTATCCCAGGTGAACACTGAAGCTTTCTTT,CASSLSQVNTEAFF
TRBD1,.,TRBV28,TRBJ1-3,TGTGCCAGCAGCTTCCGGGGACAGAAGTTAGCTGGAAACACCATATATTTT,CASSFRGQKLAGNTIYF
.,.,TRBV30,TRBJ1-4,TGTGCCTGGAGTAGAGATAATCGTAATGAAAAACTGTTTTTT,CAWSRDNRNEKLFF
TRBD1,.,TRBV30,TRBJ1-2,TGTGCCTGGAAGGGGACAGGGGTAATAAACTATGGCTACACCTTC,CAWKGTGVINYGYTF
TRBD1,.,TRBV24-1,TRBJ1-4,TGTGCCACCAGCACCCCGGGACAGCATGAAAAACTGTTTTTT,CATSTPGQHEKLFF
TRBD2,.,TRBV11-1,TRBJ2-7,TGTGCCAGCAGCTTATCGGCGGGGGGGCCCTACGAGCAGTACTTC,CASSLSAGGPYEQYF
TRBD2,once,TRBV23-1,TRBJ2-7,TGCGCCAGCAGTCAATGGACTAGCGGGAGCGGTTACGAGCAGTACTTC,CASSQWTSGSGYEQYF
TRBD1,.,TRBV7-2,TRBJ1-6,TGTGCCAGCAGCTTAGAATGGACAGGGGCGAATTCACCCCTCCACTTT,CASSLEWTGANSPLHF
.,.,TRBV29-1,TRBJ1-3,TGCAGCGCTGAACGGGGATTCGGAAACACCATATATTTT,CSAERGFGNTIYF
.,once,TRBV19,TRBJ1-1,TGTGCCAGTAGTATCACAAACACTGAAGCTTTCTTT,CASSITNTEAFF
.,.,TRBV12-3/TRBV12-4,TRBJ1-1,TGTGCCAGCAGTTTTATCTTGAACACTGAAGCTTTCTTT,CASSFILNTEAFF
.,.,TRBV7-2,TRBJ2-1,TGTGCCAGCAGCTTATACCGTCTAAGGGGGGGAAAAACCAATGAGCAGTTCTTC,CASSLYRLRGGKTNEQFF
.,.,TRBV7-2,TRBJ2-7,TGTGCCAGCAGCTTAGCGTCTCCCGAGCAGTACTTC,CASSLASPEQYF
TRBD1,.,TRBV2,TRBJ1-1,TGTGCCAGCAGTGAAGCGTTGACAGGGGCGTACCCCACTGAAGCTTTCTTT,CASSEALTGAYPTEAFF
.,.,TRBV28,TRBJ1-2,TGTGCCAGCAGGGAAAGGGGCTCGGCTAACTATGGCTACACCTTC,CASRERGSANYGYTF
.,.,TRBV28,TRBJ2-4,TGTGCCAGCAGTTTAATTGGGCAGGTTTCTAAAGGTGCCAAAAACATTCAGTACTTC,CASSLIGQVSKGAKNIQYF
TRBD2,.,TRBV5-1,TRBJ2-5,TGCGCCAGCAGGGCCCCTAGCGGGGGGGCCCAAGAGACCCAGTACTTC,CASRAPSGGAQETQYF
.,once,TRBV18,TRBJ1-1,TGTGCCAGCTCACCAGGGGCGCAGAACACTGAAGCTTTCTTT,CASSPGAQNTEAFF
.,.,TRBV5-6,TRBJ1-1,TGTGCCAGCGTAAGAAACTTGAACACTGAAGCTTTCTTT,CASVRNLNTEAFF
TRBD2,.,TRBV28,TRBJ2-1,TGTGCCAGCAGTACCTGGACTAGCGGGAGGGCATATGAGCAGTTCTTC,CASSTWTSGRAYEQFF
TRBD2,.,TRBV5-4,TRBJ2-1,TGTGCCAGCAGCTTGTCCGGGGGGGTGGGCAATGAGCAGTTCTTC,CASSLSGGVGNEQFF
.,.,TRBV28,TRBJ2-3,TGTGCCGTTTACAGGGAGGGAGGGGTGGATACGCAGTATTTT,CAVYREGGVDTQYF
.,once,TRBV28,TRBJ1-2,TGTGCCAGCAGTTTTCACGGGAGATGGGTGGGTGGCTACACCTTC,CASSFHGRWVGGYTF
TRBD2,.,TRBV11-2,TRBJ2-1,TGTGCCAGCAGCTTAGCGGGGACTAGCGGGTGGCTAGAGCAGTTCTTC,CASSLAGTSGWLEQFF
.,.,TRBV14,TRBJ1-2,TGTGCCAGCAGCCAAGATACTAATACTCCCTATGGCTACACCTTC,CASSQDTNTPYGYTF
.,.,TRBV10-3,TRBJ2-3,TGTGCCACCGGACAGAGTTTAAGCACAGATACGCAGTATTTT,CATGQSLSTDTQYF
TRBD1,.,TRBV2,TRBJ1-5,TGTGCCAGCAGTGATTGGGACAGCCATTATAGCAATCAGCCCCAGCATTTT,CASSDWDSHYSNQPQHF
.,.,TRBV4-1,TRBJ2-2,TGCGCCAGCAGCCCGAACGACTACTTCGCGAACACCGGGGAGCTGTTTTTT,CASSPNDYFANTGELFF
.,.,TRBV4-1,TRBJ2-7,TGCGCCAGCAGCCATCAAGGGGGGACAGCCCCCTACGAGCAGTACTTC,CASSHQGGTAPYEQYF
TRBD2,.,TRBV5-1,TRBJ2-3,TGCGCCAGCAGCCAGAGCCTGACTAGCGGGAGGGATACGCAGTATTTT,CASSQSLTSGRDTQYF
.,.,TRBV27,TRBJ2-7,TGTGCCAGCAGTTTATCCCCCTTCAGGTGGAACGAGCAGTACTTC,CASSLSPFRWNEQYF
TRBD2,.,TRBV4-1,TRBJ2-3,TGCGCCAGCAGCCAGCTAGCGGGGGAGGATACGCAGTATTTT,CASSQLAGEDTQYF
.,.,TRBV30,TRBJ1-2,TGTGCCTGGGACGGAGCTCCCAACTATGGCTACACCTTC,CAWDGAPNYGYTF
.,.,TRBV19,TRBJ2-7,TGTGCCAGTAGTATTGGTCCGGGCTACGAGCAGTACTTC,CASSIGPGYEQYF
TRBD2,.,TRBV27,TRBJ2-1,TGTGCCAGCAGTTCCGGGACTAGCGGGAGGGCCGTCTACAATGAGCAGTTCTTC,CASSSGTSGRAVYNEQFF
TRBD2,.,TRBV28,TRBJ2-5,TGTGCCAGCAGTTCCTGGGAGGGGACTTTTGAGGAGACCCAGTACTTC,CASSSWEGTFEETQYF
.,.,TRBV18,TRBJ1-1,TGTGCCAGCTCACCATACACAGTGAACACTGAAGCTTTCTTT,CASSPYTVNTEAFF
TRBD1,.,TRBV5-1,TRBJ2-7,TGCGCCAGCAGCGTTACAGGGGATCCGCAGTACTTC,CASSVTGDPQYF
TRBD2,.,TRBV9,TRBJ2-5,TGTGCCAGCAGCGTAATTAGCGGGAGGCAAGAGACCCAGTACTTC,CASSVISGRQETQYF
.,.,TRBV5-1,TRBJ2-3,TGCGCCAGCAGCGGTGATGGGGGGGCCCTTTTAAGCACAGATACGCAGTATTTT,CASSGDGGALLSTDTQYF